This is a list of T cell receptor beta chains from one sample in a study of spatial heterogeneity in lung cancer. MiXCR, run by TCRdb on the 5' RACE reads, gives a single entry per CDR3 protein. The data show tens of thousands of distinct CDR3 sequences, roughly 6.9% seen once. The sample was PBMCs, taken at surgery. All receptors derive from a male donor with early-stage non-small cell lung cancer. CDR3s include the opening cysteine and the closing phenylalanine or tryptophan.

j_call	cdr3_length	v_call	cdr3_aa
TRBJ1-4	16	TRBV5-1	CASSRRPGSTNEKLFF
TRBJ1-5	13	TRBV10-3	CAISQESNQPQHF
TRBJ2-1	14	TRBV20-1	CSARGLAYGHEQFF
TRBJ1-1	14	TRBV2	CASSVAAENTEAFF
TRBJ2-3	15	TRBV24-1	CATSDLRASSDTQYF
TRBJ1-4	18	TRBV2	CASSVAGQIIFGGEKLFF
TRBJ1-1	14	TRBV13	CASSLGSRVTEAFF
TRBJ2-1	13	TRBV7-9	CASSLGHGDEQFF
TRBJ2-2	17	TRBV20-1	CSARPFGLAGESGELFF
TRBJ1-2	13	TRBV5-1	CASRYTGGDGYTF
TRBJ2-7	15	TRBV27	CASSLSWGGSYEQYF
TRBJ2-2	15	TRBV20-1	CSARVKTTGSGELFF
TRBJ2-3	16	TRBV5-4	CASSAPSRLAGDTQYF
TRBJ1-3	13	TRBV7-7	CASSLEAGNTIYF
TRBJ2-1	17	TRBV20-1	CSANRGLPGTSYNEQFF
TRBJ1-2	13	TRBV7-9	CASNNFGFYGYTF
TRBJ2-3	15	TRBV30	CAWTEGQGSTDTQYF
TRBJ2-5	14	TRBV5-1	CASTWTGIQETQYF
TRBJ1-5	14	TRBV7-9	CASSFGAPNQPQHF
TRBJ1-4	12	TRBV2	CASSGGNEKLFF
TRBJ1-2	13	TRBV7-3	CASSRSLTGGLLF
TRBJ2-1	14	TRBV12-3/TRBV12-4	CASRRDQTYNEQFF
TRBJ2-1	21	TRBV14	CASSPRRQGRTQPSSYNEQFF
TRBJ2-7	15	TRBV7-2	CASSDSGGSSYEQYF
TRBJ2-5	15	TRBV28	CASSLSGGREQTQYF
TRBJ2-2	14	TRBV10-2	CASFPGVKTGELFF
TRBJ2-1	15	TRBV5-1	CASRNCTTGTCEQFF
TRBJ1-1	11	TRBV15	CAVHTNTEAFF
TRBJ1-2	16	TRBV5-1	CASSPGGQQSLYGYTF
TRBJ2-2	17	TRBV7-2	CASSLQRRASFSGELFF
TRBJ1-6	15	TRBV6-1	CASSEEGRGRSPLHF
TRBJ2-7	16	TRBV29-1	CSVEEPTGTGEYEQYF
TRBJ1-2	13	TRBV20-1	CSAPTQGNYGYTF
TRBJ2-5	14	TRBV20-1	CSVRRGRAEETQYF
TRBJ2-7	14	TRBV20-1	CSARDTSGIYEQYF
TRBJ2-7	14	TRBV12-3/TRBV12-4	CASSYGQPIYEQYF
TRBJ2-3	17	TRBV3-1	CASSQGGLAGPTDTQCF
TRBJ2-3	14	TRBV27	CASSYRGRADTQYF
TRBJ1-6	16	TRBV9	CASSVGGGTDNSPLHF
TRBJ2-3	16	TRBV13	CASSALTRQAPDTQYF